This TCR beta chain was identified in a study of CD8 T cells in ankylosing spondylitis. The V gene lost 0 bases and the J gene lost 4 bases, with 23 bases spanning the gap. Germline-derived CDR1 and CDR2 are SQVTM and ANQGSEA. The CDR3 is made up of 18 amino acids. General study results and limits: Enrichment of disease-linked clones was reportedly significant in matched ankylosing spondylitis synovial fluid. Disease-linked clones proved CD8+ and comparatively uncommon in peripheral blood.

As to this clonotype: The target antigen is unknown.

TCRdb reanalysed the 5' RACE reads using MiXCR and keeps one entry per CDR3 protein. The table lists hundreds of thousands of distinct CDR3 sequences, about 20% of them singletons. The clonotype was recovered from a male donor with ankylosing spondylitis or in good health (not recorded which). The chain is built from TRBV29-1 and TRBJ2-3; D is possibly TRBD1 (5 bases). Source material: blood, either unsorted or a sorted T cell fraction (not recorded which). The CDR3 region is CSVEDLLGQGFYADTQYF. DNA of the CDR3: TGCAGCGTTGAAGATCTTCTAGGGCAGGGATTTTACGCAGATACGCAGTATTTT.